These 26 T cell receptor beta chains share one sample of origin, sequenced in a study of T-cell reconstitution after alpha-beta-depleted transplantation in children. Unique molecular identifiers were incorporated during preparation of the TCRbeta library. Each CDR3 protein gets one entry after TCRdb re-called the PCR reads with MiXCR. The data show roughly 220,000 distinct CDR3 sequences, with 12% seen just once and 2% to 3% held by the top ten. The sequencing here drew on PBMCs from the stem cell graft donor, taken from the stem cell graft. The receptors were sampled from a human donor who donated a stem cell graft to a child with acute lymphoblastic leukemia.

This clonotype was seen a single time. This sequence may be a read error, since a much larger clone differs from it by one base. The rearrangement uses TRBV9 and TRBJ1-1; no clear D gene. The CDR3 is made up of 13 amino acids. Germline V lookup: CDR1 SGDLS, CDR2 YYNGEE. The CDR3, as DNA: TGTGCCAGCAGCGTAGTAGAAAAAACTGAAACTTTCTTT. This codes for CASSVVEKTETFF.

Concerning this clonotype itself: A much larger clone differs by one base, so this may be a read error. The chain employs TRBV7-9 and TRBJ1-4, with D uncertain. Germline values: CDR1 SEHNR, CDR2 FQNEAQ (reference sequence). The CDR3 extends over 14 amino acids. The CDR3 DNA sequence: TGTGCCACCAGCGAGGACTACGTGCTAGAAAAACTGTTTTTT. Its translation: CATSEDYVLEKLFF.

This clonotype was detected many times. The chain joins TRBV29-1 to TRBJ2-5; the match to TRBD1 covers 9 bases. V was clipped by 4 bases and J by 7 bases; unmatched bases: 19. The CDR3 runs 17 residues. Per the germline V gene, CDR1 is SQVTM and CDR2 is ANQGSEA. The CDR3 protein is CSVGMAFPGQGLATQYF. CDR3 in DNA: TGCAGCGTTGGGATGGCTTTTCCGGGACAGGGATTGGCGACCCAGTACTTC.

This clonotype was picked up many times. V gene TRBV28 combines with J gene TRBJ2-4; no reliable D call. CDR1 MDHEN and CDR2 SYDVKM come from the germline V gene. The CDR3 has 13 residues. V was pared by 4 bases and J by 0 bases, with 4 bases between. Here the CDR3 reads CASSSLAKNIQYF. CDR3 sequence (DNA): TGTGCCAGCAGTTCCCTAGCCAAAAACATTCAGTACTTC.

This clonotype was counted at least ten times. The gene calls are TRBV9 and TRBJ2-2; TRBD2 aligns across 9 bases. The V and J ends lost 1 base and 3 bases, in that order; junction bases with no gene match: 7. CDR1 is SGDLS, CDR2 YYNGEE, per germline. This CDR3 comprises 17 residues. CDR3 amino acids: CASSVPSSGEYTGELFF. In DNA, the CDR3 is TGTGCCAGCAGCGTACCGTCTAGCGGGGAGTACACCGGGGAGCTGTTTTTT.

The sample holds many counts of this clonotype. The rearrangement links TRBV27 to TRBJ1-6; the D gene is possibly TRBD1 (5 bases). Germline V CDR1 and CDR2: MNHEY, SMNVEV (reference sequence). Trimming pared 2 bases from V and 7 bases from J, leaving 9 bases between. This CDR3 has 14 amino acids. The CDR3: CASSLQGLNSPLHF. CDR3 nucleotides: TGTGCCAGCAGTTTACAGGGACTGAATTCACCCCTCCACTTT.

This clonotype was recorded a few times. The rearrangement joins TRBV28 to TRBJ2-4; unclear D gene. The CDR3 totals 11 residues. Germline values: CDR1 MDHEN, CDR2 SYDVKM. V dropped 10 bases and J dropped 0 bases, with 4 bases sitting between them. The CDR3 nucleotides read TGTGCCACTACAGCCAAAAACATTCAGTACTTC. Amino acid sequence: CATTAKNIQYF.

Notes on this clonotype: A much larger clone differs by one base, so this may be a read error. The chain's CDR3 is CASKKEASVTKNNQYF. The CDR3 DNA sequence: TGTGCCAGCAAAAAAGAAGCGTCTGTCACCAAAAACAATCAGTACTTC. The V call is TRBV28, the J call TRBJ2-4; D remains ambiguous. CDR1 is MDHEN and CDR2 is SYDVKM in the germline V gene. The CDR3 totals 16 residues.

The table lists this clonotype with many counts. The chain has TRBV30 and TRBJ1-6, with a tentative D call TRBD1 (6 bases). Germline V gene data show CDR1 as GTSNPN and CDR2 as SVGIG (reference sequence). The CDR3 is made up of 15 amino acids. V lost 2 bases, J lost 6 bases, and 14 bases lay in between. The CDR3 nucleotides are TGTGCCTGGAGTTTACAGGGTCCCGTTAATTCACCCCTCCACTTT. This translates into CAWSLQGPVNSPLHF.

J is TRBJ1-2 and V is TRBV4-1; 12 nucleotides match TRBD1. This CDR3 has 17 residues. V trimming: 1 base; J trimming: 5 bases; junction bases outside the gene matches: 8. The V gene's germline CDR1 is MGHRA and CDR2 YSYEKL. For the CDR3, the DNA is TGCGCCAGCAGCCAAGCAGGGACAGGGGGCTCCCCATATGGCTACACCTTC. Encoded protein: CASSQAGTGGSPYGYTF.

In this sample, this clonotype turned up a few times. This chain connects TRBV20-1 to TRBJ2-6, with D hard to call. With 6 bases removed from V and 2 bases from J, the gap between germline ends came to 26 bases. The CDR3 sequence is 19 residues long. Germline V gene sequence: CDR1 DFQATT, CDR2 SNEGSKA (reference sequence). Here the CDR3 reads CSARSPGSPTSAGANVLTF. DNA for the CDR3: TGCAGTGCCCGGAGCCCCGGCAGCCCTACGAGTGCTGGGGCCAACGTCCTGACTTTC.

In its sample, this clonotype was seen many times. The chain employs TRBV24-1 and TRBJ2-2; D remains unclear. V gave up 3 bases and J gave up 1 base, with 8 bases separating them. Per the germline V gene, CDR1 is KGHDR and CDR2 is SFDVKD. The CDR3 covers 15 residues. The CDR3, as DNA: TGTGCCACCAGTGATCAGAGACAGAACACCGGGGAGCTGTTTTTT. This encodes CATSDQRQNTGELFF.

In regard to this clonotype: A much larger clone is a single base away; this may be a read error. V gene TRBV20-1 combines with J gene TRBJ2-7; D ambiguous. CDR3 length equals 12 residues. V was pared by 7 bases and J by 8 bases, with 18 bases between. Germline V gene data show CDR1 as DFQATT and CDR2 as SNEGSKA (reference sequence). The chain's CDR3 is CSVHPPGPKQYF. The CDR3 nucleotides read TGCAGTGTTCATCCTCCCGGGCCCAAGCAGTACTTC.

The chain uses TRBV20-1 and TRBJ2-5; D might be TRBD2 (5 bases). V was shortened by 0 bases and J by 4 bases, with 15 bases between the two germline ends. This CDR3 is 15 amino acids long. From germline, CDR1 is DFQATT and CDR2 SNEGSKA (reference sequence). The CDR3 DNA sequence: TGCAGTGCTAGAGACCCGGCGGGCCCTCGAGAGACCCAGTACTTC. It encodes CSARDPAGPRETQYF.

This clonotype was seen ten or more times. The rearrangement links TRBV29-1 to TRBJ2-5, with D hard to call. Germline V gives CDR1 SQVTM, CDR2 ANQGSEA. This CDR3 is 11 amino acids long. V lost 5 bases and J 1 base, leaving 5 bases between the germline ends. CDR3 nucleotide sequence: TGCAGCGTTACCACCCAAGAGACCCAGTACTTC. This translates into CSVTTQETQYF. The full variable domain, its missing parts supplied by reference TRBV29-1 and TRBJ2-5, is SAVISQKPSRDICQRGTSLTIQCQVDSQVTMMFWYRQQPGQSLTLIATANQGSEATYESGFVIDKFPISRPNLTFSTLTVSNMSPEDSSIYLCSVTTQETQYFGPGTRLLVL.

This clonotype has a handful of counts. This rearrangement joins TRBV7-2 to TRBJ2-7, with 7 nucleotides matching TRBD1. The CDR3 extends over 14 amino acids. V was pared by 5 bases and J by 0 bases, with 4 bases of the junction left unmatched. Germline assignment: CDR1 SGHTA and CDR2 FQGNSA. CDR3 bases: TGTGCCAGCAGCAGTGGACAGGACTCCTACGAGCAGTACTTC. This translates into CASSSGQDSYEQYF.

This clonotype was counted a few times. The CDR3 nucleotides read TGCGCCAGCAGCTTACGGACAGCGGATGAGCAGTTCTTC. Protein product: CASSLRTADEQFF. The chain recombines TRBV5-1 with TRBJ2-1; the D gene is possibly TRBD1 (6 bases). Germline-derived CDR1 and CDR2 are SGHRS and YFSETQ. This CDR3 has 13 residues. With 2 bases removed from V and 8 bases from J, the gap between germline ends came to 11 bases.

This clonotype was detected many times. The J gene is TRBJ1-5, the V gene TRBV5-5; D gene ambiguous. This CDR3 region has 16 residues. With 1 base removed from V and 3 bases from J, the gap between germline ends came to 14 bases. Per the germline V gene, CDR1 is SGHKS and CDR2 is YYEKEE (reference sequence). The CDR3 nucleotides read TGTGCCAGCAGCTTGACTTGGCAGCGGGACAATCAGCCCCAGCATTTT. This sequence encodes CASSLTWQRDNQPQHF.

The sample holds many counts of this clonotype. The V gene is TRBV9, the J gene TRBJ2-1, with unresolved D. CDR3 size: 14 residues. The ends were cut back, 0 bases at V and 0 bases at J, with 4 bases in the middle. From germline, CDR1 is SGDLS and CDR2 YYNGEE. As DNA, the CDR3 is TGTGCCAGCAGCGTAGAGGGCTCCTACAATGAGCAGTTCTTC. Translating it yields CASSVEGSYNEQFF.

Ten or more counts support this clonotype. The rearrangement joins TRBV5-1 to TRBJ2-1; 11 nucleotides match TRBD2. Germline CDR1 and CDR2: SGHRS and YFSETQ. V dropped 3 bases and J dropped 5; count of bases not matched to a gene: 4. CDR3 length: 15 amino acids. The CDR3 region is CASSSSGRINNEQFF. The DNA of the CDR3 is TGCGCCAGCAGCTCTAGCGGGAGGATCAACAATGAGCAGTTCTTC.

This clonotype was observed at least ten times. The chain uses TRBV29-1 and TRBJ2-1; possibly TRBD1 or TRBD2 for D (5 bases each). Per germline, CDR1 SQVTM and CDR2 ANQGSEA. V gave up 1 base and J gave up 0 bases, with 13 bases separating them. There are 16 residues in the CDR3. CDR3 amino acids: CSVEGYSRGSYNEQFF. The DNA for the CDR3 is TGCAGCGTTGAAGGGTACTCGAGGGGCTCCTACAATGAGCAGTTCTTC.

This clonotype was detected ten times or more. The rearrangement links TRBV7-2 to TRBJ2-2; 8 nucleotides match TRBD2. The ends lost 4 bases at V and 0 bases at J; junction bases unmatched: 1. The CDR3 contains 15 residues. Germline loops: CDR1 SGHTA, CDR2 FQGNSA. The CDR3 nucleotides are TGTGCCAGCAGCTACGGGGGGGCGAACACCGGGGAGCTGTTTTTT. Translation gives CASSYGGANTGELFF.

This clonotype was observed a handful of times. The genes are TRBV18 and TRBJ2-3, with D perhaps matching TRBD2 (6 bases). V lost 1 base, J lost 4 bases, and 9 bases lay in between. The germline CDR1 and CDR2 sequences are KGHSH and LQKENI. The CDR3 is made up of 14 amino acids. As DNA, the CDR3 is TGTGCCAGCTCACCACTCGTAGCGGCAGATACGCAGTATTTT. It translates to CASSPLVAADTQYF.

This clonotype was counted at least ten times. V and J are TRBV28 and TRBJ2-3; 7 bases match TRBD1. Germline V gene data show CDR1 as MDHEN and CDR2 as SYDVKM. Germline trimming cut 8 bases from V and 0 bases from J; bases unmatched to any gene: 2. The CDR3 totals 13 residues. The DNA of the CDR3 is TGTGCCAGCCGGGACAGCAGCACAGATACGCAGTATTTT. It codes for CASRDSSTDTQYF.

Note on this clonotype: This may arise from a read error, as a much more abundant clone is one base away. This chain joins TRBV6-5 and TRBJ2-5; tentative D call: TRBD2 (7 bases). The CDR3 extends over 13 amino acids. Germline CDR1 and CDR2: MNHEY and SVGAGI. CDR3 nucleotide sequence: TGTGCCAGCAGTTACGGGAGGGGGGAGATCCAGTACTTC. Its translation: CASSYGRGEIQYF.

This clonotype was counted many times. The gene calls are TRBV12-3 or TRBV12-4 and TRBJ2-2, with D uncertain. Trimming took off 6 bases at V and 1 base at J, with 3 bases between the two ends. The CDR3 spans 12 residues. For the CDR3, the DNA is TGTGCCAGCAGGGAGAACACCGGGGAGCTGTTTTTT. Its protein product is CASRENTGELFF.